This TCR beta chain came from a study of long-term antiretroviral therapy in people with HIV. An immunoSEQ assay, version v3.0, was performed at survey level. The sequencing target was 40,000-50,000 T-cell genomes per sample. This table comes from immunoSEQ multiplex PCR, and its TCRdb copy is limited to in-frame clones, with some not included. The sample lists 21,000 or so clones, roughly 82% occurring once. The CDR3 is made up of 12 amino acids. The germline gives CDR1 SQVTM, CDR2 ANQGSEA. V was pared by 6 bases and J by 4 bases, with 12 bases between. This sequence joins TRBV29-1 and TRBJ1-2; the D gene is possibly TRBD1 (6 bases). This TCR came from a man aged 50 to 59 with HIV. The sequenced sample was unsorted PBMCs, obtained 0.3 years after starting antiretroviral therapy. The CDR3 protein is CSVGQGTYGYTF. The DNA for the CDR3 is TGCAGCGTGGGGCAGGGGACCTATGGCTACACCTTC. Using reference TRBV29-1 and TRBJ1-2 for the parts outside the CDR3, the full variable domain is SAVISQKPSRDICQRGTSLTIQCQVDSQVTMMFWYRQQPGQSLTLIATANQGSEATYESGFVIDKFPISRPNLTFSTLTVSNMSPEDSSIYLCSVGQGTYGYTFGSGTRLTVV.